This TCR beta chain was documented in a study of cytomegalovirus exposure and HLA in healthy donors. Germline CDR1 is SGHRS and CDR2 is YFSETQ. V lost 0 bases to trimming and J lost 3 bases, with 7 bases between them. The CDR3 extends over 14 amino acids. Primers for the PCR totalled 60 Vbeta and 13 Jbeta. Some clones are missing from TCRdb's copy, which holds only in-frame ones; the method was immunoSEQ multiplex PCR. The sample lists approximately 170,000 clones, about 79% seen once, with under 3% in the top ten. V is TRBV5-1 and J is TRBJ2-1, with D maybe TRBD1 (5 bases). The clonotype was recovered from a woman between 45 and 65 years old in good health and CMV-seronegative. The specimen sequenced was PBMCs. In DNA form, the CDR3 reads TGCGCCAGCAGCTTGGCCCAGGGCTACAATGAGCAGTTCTTC. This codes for CASSLAQGYNEQFF.